The 29 T cell receptor beta chains below come from one sample, sequenced in a study of long-term antiretroviral therapy in people with HIV. Version v3.0 of the immunoSEQ assay was performed at survey level. Here immunoSEQ multiplex PCR was the method, and the copy in TCRdb shows in-frame clones only, minus some. The table lists 20,000 to 25,000 clones, around four fifths of them singletons. Sequenced material: unsorted PBMCs, taken 0.5 years after starting antiretroviral therapy. The receptors come from a man in his late teens or twenties with HIV.

V usage is TRBV6-5 and J usage is TRBJ2-7; possible D gene TRBD1, 6 bases. The V end lost 6 bases, the J end lost 0 bases, and 12 bases lay between the germline ends. The CDR3 covers 14 residues. Germline V gene lookup returns CDR1 MNHEY and CDR2 SVGAGI. CDR3 region: CASRSWTDSYEQYF. The CDR3 DNA reads TGTGCCAGCAGATCCTGGACAGACTCCTACGAGCAGTACTTC.

V and J are TRBV6-6 and TRBJ2-2; D is unresolved. The CDR3 contains 15 residues. Trimming pared 7 bases from V and 3 bases from J, leaving 15 bases between. Germline CDR1 is MNHNY and CDR2 is SVGAGI (reference sequence). This CDR3 reads CASINGQTDTGELFF. Written as DNA, the CDR3 is TGTGCCAGCATCAATGGGCAGACCGACACCGGGGAGCTGTTTTTT.

The rearrangement uses TRBV27 and TRBJ1-3; D is possibly TRBD1 (6 bases). The CDR3 is made up of 18 amino acids. V was clipped by 6 bases and J by 1 base, with 22 bases between them. In germline, CDR1 is MNHEY, CDR2 SMNVEV (reference sequence). The CDR3 nucleotides are TGTGCCAGCAGACCCAGTAGTGGGGGCCGACTATCTGGAAACACCATATATTTT. Amino acids: CASRPSSGGRLSGNTIYF.

CDR3 loop: CASSFLPGTMNTEAFF. The DNA of the CDR3 is TGTGCCAGCAGCTTTCTGCCAGGGACTATGAACACTGAAGCTTTCTTT. The chain has TRBV7-9 and TRBJ1-1; a weak D match, TRBD1 (5 bases). The CDR3 is 16 residues long. With 3 bases removed from V and 0 bases from J, the gap between germline ends came to 14 bases. Per germline, CDR1 SEHNR and CDR2 FQNEAQ (reference sequence).

The chain links TRBV4-1 to TRBJ1-5; D gene uncertain. Looked up from germline, CDR1 is MGHRA and CDR2 is YSYEKL. CDR3 size: 13 residues. Trimming pared 3 bases from V and 3 bases from J, leaving 6 bases between. The CDR3 DNA reads TGCGCCAGCAGCCATGGTGACAATCAGCCCCAGCATTTT. It yields the protein CASSHGDNQPQHF.

The genes are TRBV19 and TRBJ2-3; TRBD1 aligns across 7 bases. This CDR3 contains 14 residues. Germline assignment: CDR1 LNHDA and CDR2 SQIVND (reference sequence). Trimming took 7 bases from V and 5 from J; bases not matched to a gene: 9. CDR3 sequence: CASMNDRAGDTQYF. DNA for the CDR3: TGTGCCAGTATGAACGACAGGGCTGGAGATACGCAGTATTTT.

The chain uses TRBV4-2 and TRBJ1-1, with D unclear. Trimming shortened V by 0 bases and J by 8 bases, and 13 bases separated the two germline ends. This CDR3 comprises 14 residues. The V gene's germline CDR1 is LGHNA and CDR2 YNFKEQ. CDR3 amino acids: CASSQELEGPEAFF. CDR3 sequence (DNA): TGTGCCAGCAGCCAAGAATTAGAAGGCCCGGAAGCTTTCTTT.

The rearrangement links TRBV7-8 to TRBJ1-5; 10 bases fit TRBD1. Germline V gene sequence: CDR1 SGHVS, CDR2 FQNEAQ. This CDR3 contains 15 residues. The junction had 4 bases not matched to a gene; V was cut back by 6 bases and J by 2 bases. CDR3 residues: CASRPGTGGNQPQHF. The DNA of the CDR3 is TGTGCCAGCAGGCCCGGGACAGGGGGCAATCAGCCCCAGCATTTT.

The chain links TRBV5-1 to TRBJ2-3; TRBD2 matches at 7 bases. In germline, CDR1 is SGHRS, CDR2 YFSETQ. After removal of 2 bases from V and 2 bases from J, the junction contained 8 bases not matched to a gene. CDR3 length: 16 amino acids. CDR3 DNA sequence: TGCGCCAGCAGCTTTGGAAGCGGGGCGAACACAGATACGCAGTATTTT. Translating it yields CASSFGSGANTDTQYF.

This chain connects TRBV18 to TRBJ1-5; no reliable D call. The CDR3 contains 15 residues. CDR1 is KGHSH and CDR2 is LQKENI in the germline V gene. V shed 3 bases and J shed 4 bases, with 13 bases lying between them. The CDR3 region has the DNA TGTGCCAGCTCACCGGGCAGTCCTTATAATCAGCCCCAGCATTTT. Amino acids: CASSPGSPYNQPQHF.

This chain links TRBV5-4 with TRBJ2-5, with TRBD2 matching 8 bases. Per germline, CDR1 SGHNT and CDR2 YYREEE (reference sequence). The J segment lost 4 bases and the V segment lost 0 bases, leaving 5 bases of the junction unmatched. The CDR3 covers 15 residues. In DNA, the CDR3 is TGTGCCAGCAGCTTGGTTTCGGGGGGGGGAGAGACCCAGTACTTC. This translates into CASSLVSGGGETQYF.

The chain combines TRBV5-5 with TRBJ2-3; the match to TRBD1 covers 12 bases. Germline CDR1 is SGHKS and CDR2 is YYEKEE (reference sequence). The J segment lost 4 bases and the V segment lost 9 bases, leaving 6 bases of the junction unmatched. This CDR3 contains 14 residues. The CDR3 sequence is CATLRDRGPDTQYF. The CDR3 DNA sequence: TGTGCCACCCTAAGGGACAGGGGGCCAGATACGCAGTATTTT.

This chain connects TRBV2 to TRBJ2-7; 10 nucleotides align to TRBD1. Germline-derived CDR1 and CDR2 are SNHLY and FYNNEI. The CDR3 sequence is 14 residues long. The V segment lost 1 base and the J segment 5 bases; nucleotides outside the gene matches: 2. The CDR3 DNA reads TGTGCCAGCAGTGAAGGGGACAGGGGACACGAGCAGTACTTC. This sequence encodes CASSEGDRGHEQYF.

This chain uses TRBV4-2 with TRBJ2-1; D tentatively fits TRBD1 or TRBD2 (5 bases each). CDR1 and CDR2 (germline): LGHNA, YNFKEQ. The CDR3 is 15 amino acids. V lost 4 bases and J 4 bases, leaving 14 bases between the germline ends. DNA for the CDR3: TGTGCCAGCAGCCTCCCCGGGACCATGTACAATGAGCAGTTCTTC. Translating gives CASSLPGTMYNEQFF.

The chain has TRBV7-7 and TRBJ2-1; no firm D call. Germline V gene sequence: CDR1 SSHAT, CDR2 FNYEAQ (reference sequence). Trimming took 1 base from V and 5 from J, leaving 6 bases between them. CDR3 length: 13 amino acids. The CDR3 DNA reads as TGTGCCAGCAGCTTAGGCGTGGACAATGAGCAGTTCTTC. This codes for CASSLGVDNEQFF.

The chain links TRBV29-1 to TRBJ1-2, with TRBD1 matching over 7 bases. The V gene end was trimmed by 5 bases and the J gene end by 5 bases; junction bases not matched to a gene: 11. Germline CDR1 reads SQVTM; CDR2 reads ANQGSEA. The CDR3 consists of 14 residues. CDR3 protein: CSVTTGTAKYGYTF. The CDR3 DNA follows: TGCAGCGTTACAACCGGGACAGCGAAATATGGCTACACCTTC. The entire variable domain, with the rest obtained from reference TRBV29-1 and TRBJ1-2, is as follows: SAVISQKPSRDICQRGTSLTIQCQVDSQVTMMFWYRQQPGQSLTLIATANQGSEATYESGFVIDKFPISRPNLTFSTLTVSNMSPEDSSIYLCSVTTGTAKYGYTFGSGTRLTVV.

The chain employs TRBV7-3 and TRBJ2-7, with D possibly being TRBD1 or TRBD2 (5 bases each). The germline CDR1 and CDR2 sequences are SGHTA and FQGTGA. The CDR3 has 15 amino acids. V shed 0 bases and J shed 3 bases, with 12 bases lying between them. In nucleotides, the CDR3 is TGTGCCAGCAGCTTAACGGCCAGTGGGGGCTACGAGCAGTACTTC. This sequence encodes CASSLTASGGYEQYF.

The chain's CDR3 is CASSKGDRPISDETNYGYTF. CDR3 DNA sequence: TGTGCCAGCAGCAAAGGGGACAGGCCCATTTCGGACGAAACTAACTATGGCTACACCTTC. This chain uses TRBV21-1 with TRBJ1-2; TRBD1, the D gene given by the table, was not confirmed from the DNA. TRBV21-1 is an annotated pseudogene. There are 20 residues in the CDR3.

The chain has TRBV7-8 and TRBJ1-4, with a weak D call TRBD1 (6 bases). CDR3 length: 12 amino acids. Trimming removed 11 bases from V and 11 bases from J, with 18 bases in between. Germline values: CDR1 SGHVS, CDR2 FQNEAQ. CDR3 in amino acids: CACGGLLDKLFF. CDR3 nucleotide sequence: TGTGCCTGTGGGGGCCTATTGGACAAACTGTTTTTT.

The rearrangement joins TRBV19 to TRBJ1-1; 7 bases align to TRBD1. V lost 8 bases to trimming and J lost 0 bases; unmatched junction nucleotides: 6. CDR3 length: 14 residues. CDR1 is LNHDA and CDR2 is SQIVND in the germline V gene (reference sequence). CDR3 in amino acids: CASHMTGMNTEAFF. The DNA for the CDR3 is TGTGCCAGTCACATGACAGGGATGAACACTGAAGCTTTCTTT.

The CDR3 sequence is CASSRAGYGVDEQFF. The DNA for the CDR3 is TGTGCCAGCAGCCGAGCGGGTTACGGGGTCGATGAGCAGTTCTTC. The chain joins TRBV11-2 to TRBJ2-1; possibly TRBD2 for D (6 bases). CDR3 size: 15 residues. Trimming stripped 5 bases from V and 8 bases from J, with 19 bases between. Germline lookup yields CDR1 SGHAT and CDR2 FQNNGV.

This clone was detected only a few times. The chain joins TRBV7-6 to TRBJ2-7; D may be TRBD1 (6 bases). V lost 0 bases and J lost 5, with 11 bases in between. The CDR3 extends over 14 amino acids. Germline V gene sequence: CDR1 SGHVS, CDR2 FNYEAQ. CDR3: CASSLAGAGDEQYF. CDR3 nucleotide sequence: TGTGCCAGCAGCTTAGCGGGAGCAGGGGACGAGCAGTACTTC. The whole variable domain, remainder taken from reference TRBV7-6 and TRBJ2-7, is GAGVSQSPRYKVTKRGQDVALRCDPISGHVSLYWYRQALGQGPEFLTYFNYEAQQDKSGLPNDRFSAERPEGSISTLTIQRTEQRDSAMYRCASSLAGAGDEQYFGPGTRLTVT.

This chain uses TRBV11-2 with TRBJ1-1; D remains ambiguous. The V gene's germline CDR1 is SGHAT and CDR2 FQNNGV. The CDR3 totals 15 residues. The V end lost 7 bases, the J end lost 4 bases, and 19 bases lay between the germline ends. The CDR3 DNA follows: TGTGCCAGCAACTCGGGCGGGCTAGGTACCACTGAAGCTTTCTTT. Residues: CASNSGGLGTTEAFF.

This chain connects TRBV7-3 to TRBJ2-1; 7 bases line up with TRBD2. Trimming took 2 bases from V and 4 from J; bases not matched to a gene: 5. The CDR3 is made up of 15 amino acids. CDR1 and CDR2 from the germline V gene are SGHTA and FQGTGA. Written as DNA, the CDR3 is TGTGCCAGCAGCTTATTGGCTAGCGGATACAATGAGCAGTTCTTC. Residues: CASSLLASGYNEQFF.

Regarding this clone: Different DNA sequences within this sample yield the same CDR3. The V and J genes are TRBV10-3 and TRBJ2-7, with D perhaps TRBD1 (5 bases). Per the germline V gene, CDR1 is ENHRY and CDR2 is SYGVKD. The CDR3 is 15 residues long. Trimming took off 4 bases at V and 0 bases at J, with 13 bases between the two ends. The CDR3 spells CAISGADRASYEQYF. The CDR3 region has the DNA TGTGCCATCAGTGGGGCTGACAGAGCCTCCTACGAGCAGTACTTC.

The rearrangement uses TRBV21-1 and TRBJ1-1; the D call in the table, TRBD1, was not verified against the DNA. TRBV21-1 is flagged as a pseudogene. The CDR3 has 16 amino acids. The CDR3: CASSKLGTECSAEAFF. The DNA for the CDR3 is TGTGCCAGCAGCAAATTGGGGACAGAGTGTTCCGCTGAAGCTTTCTTT.

This clone appeared a single time. This chain joins TRBV6-1 and TRBJ2-7; tentative D call: TRBD1 (6 bases). Trimming stripped 5 bases from V and 0 bases from J, with 11 bases between. CDR3 length equals 14 residues. The germline CDR1 and CDR2 sequences are MNHNS and SASEGT. The CDR3, as DNA: TGTGCCAGCAGTTCGCAGGGGAACTCCTACGAGCAGTACTTC. Protein sequence: CASSSQGNSYEQYF.

V is TRBV18 and J is TRBJ1-3; 9 bases align to TRBD1. The V and J ends lost 6 bases and 4 bases, in that order; junction bases with no gene match: 10. Germline CDR1 and CDR2: KGHSH and LQKENI. The CDR3 spans 16 residues. Here the CDR3 DNA reads TGTGCCAGCTCCCGGGGACAGGGAGCTTCGGGAAACACCATATATTTT. It codes for CASSRGQGASGNTIYF.

The chain carries TRBV5-4 and TRBJ2-3, with a weak D call TRBD1 (6 bases). Looked up from germline, CDR1 is SGHNT and CDR2 is YYREEE (reference sequence). This CDR3 spans 15 amino acids. With 4 bases removed from V and 2 bases from J, the gap between germline ends came to 14 bases. The CDR3 DNA sequence: TGTGCCAGCAGCCACACCTGGGACAACACAGATACGCAGTATTTT. Translated, it gives CASSHTWDNTDTQYF.